This T cell receptor beta chain is drawn from a study of tumor and adjacent non-tumor tissue in lung cancer. Overall study context: Patients were aged about 30 to 80, fewer than twelve men and about 5 women, stage I to III.

The CDR3 has 16 amino acids. Germline V gene sequence: CDR1 SGHNT, CDR2 YYREEE (reference sequence). Three rounds of nested PCR, following a modified ARM-PCR protocol, produced the TCRbeta library. MiXCR was run by TCRdb on the multiplex PCR reads, yielding one entry per CDR3 protein. The table records 55,000 to 70,000 distinct CDR3 sequences, roughly 60% of them present only once. No cell sorting was done before RNA was extracted from the tissue. This clonotype was recorded once. The junction does not match germline at one end; this may be a read error. This rearrangement joins TRBV5-4 to TRBJ2-7; 7 bases match TRBD2. The source is a man in his fifties or sixties with non-small cell lung cancer. Sequencing input: lung tumor tissue. CDR3 sequence: CARSSGFSSGTYEQYF. The CDR3, as DNA: TGTGCCCGCAGCTCGGGATTTTCTAGCGGAACCTACGAGCAGTACTTC.